This TCR beta chain was obtained from a study of blood T cell repertoires in COVID-19. Study-wide background: T cells, B-cell-depleted T cells, or PBMCs supplied cDNA or gDNA.

Original data processing: Reference gene primers were amplified, and this amplification served to estimate nucleated cell counts. The assay was immunoSEQ multiplex PCR, and TCRdb's table has in-frame clones only and misses some. Clone size and V and J calls were adopted from that table, with D and trimming inferred from the DNA. The sample lists under 250,000 clones; 80% to 85% were seen once. Sequenced input: peripheral blood. The sequence was obtained from a woman in her sixties with acute or convalescent COVID-19.

CDR3 bases: TGTGCCAGCAGTTCATACTCCGGGGGCTATGGCTACACCTTC. This translates into CASSSYSGGYGYTF. The chain couples TRBV27 to TRBJ1-2, with D possibly matching TRBD1 (5 bases). V was cut by 4 bases and J by 4 bases, with 13 bases left in between. The CDR3 extends over 14 amino acids. Germline V gives CDR1 MNHEY, CDR2 SMNVEV (reference sequence).